One sample yielded the 23 T cell receptor beta chains listed below, sequenced in a study of a mutant IDH1 vaccine in newly diagnosed glioma. The protocol was immunoSEQ multiplex PCR, while the TCRdb copy is restricted to in-frame clones and leaves out a portion. In the table there are about 38,000 clones, approximately 80% of which are singletons. Time point described: week 23, last vaccination. Every vaccination contained 300 ug of the mutant IDH1 20-mer peptide and was paired with topical imiquimod. No cognate antigen is known for these TCRs. Sequencing used PBMCs, obtained from a glioma patient whose treatment included an IDH1 peptide vaccine. Every receptor here comes from a man aged 40-49 years with glioma.

The chain has TRBV7-8 and TRBJ2-7; no definite D call. The CDR3 is 12 residues long. The germline V gene encodes CDR1 SGHVS and CDR2 FQNEAQ. V shed 3 bases and J shed 0 bases, with 3 bases lying between them. CDR3 nucleotides: TGTGCCAGCAGCTTTTCCTCCTACGAGCAGTACTTC. Translated, it gives CASSFSSYEQYF.

There are a few counts of this clone. V gene TRBV30 combines with J gene TRBJ1-1, with a tentative D call TRBD1 (5 bases). Trimming removed 5 bases at V and 0 bases at J, with 13 bases between. Germline V CDR1 and CDR2: GTSNPN, SVGIG (reference sequence). The CDR3 extends over 14 amino acids. The CDR3 DNA reads TGTGCCTGGGGGTGGGGCAGTCTGAACACTGAAGCTTTCTTT. This codes for CAWGWGSLNTEAFF. The variable domain in full, completed from reference TRBV30 and TRBJ1-1, reads SQTIHQWPATLVQPVGSPLSLECTVEGTSNPNLYWYRQAAGRGLQLLFYSVGIGQISSEVPQNLSASRPQDRQFILSSKKLLLSDSGFYLCAWGWGSLNTEAFFGQGTRLTVV.

This chain connects TRBV6-4 to TRBJ2-1; TRBD2 matches 13 bases. The V gene's germline CDR1 is MRHNA and CDR2 SNTAGT. The CDR3 has 16 residues. The V gene end was trimmed by 0 bases and the J gene end by 8 bases; junction bases not matched to a gene: 4. DNA for the CDR3: TGTGCCAGCAGTGACTCGACTAGCGGGGGGTTAGATGAGCAGTTCTTC. Protein product: CASSDSTSGGLDEQFF.

The genes are TRBV21-1 and TRBJ2-3; the table's D call TRBD2 went unverified against the DNA. TRBV21-1 is a pseudogene locus. The CDR3 is made up of 17 amino acids. CDR3 residues: CASSSRTSGPGTDTQYF. In DNA form, the CDR3 reads TGTGCCAGCAGCAGTCGGACTAGCGGGCCTGGTACAGATACGCAGTATTTT.

The rearrangement joins TRBV7-8 to TRBJ1-3; 7 bases fit TRBD1. Per germline, CDR1 SGHVS and CDR2 FQNEAQ. After removal of 5 bases from V and 1 base from J, the junction contained 2 bases not matched to a gene. The CDR3 runs to 14 residues. CDR3 in DNA: TGTGCCAGCAGCCACAGGGGTTCTGGAAACACCATATATTTT. It codes for CASSHRGSGNTIYF.

The chain couples TRBV7-9 to TRBJ2-7; D not certain. This CDR3 has 12 residues. The ends were cut back, 7 bases at V and 1 base at J, with 8 bases in the middle. Germline CDR1 reads SEHNR; CDR2 reads FQNEAQ (reference sequence). The CDR3 is CASTWDSYEQYF. The CDR3 bases are TGTGCCAGCACCTGGGATTCCTACGAGCAGTACTTC. Using reference TRBV7-9 and TRBJ2-7 for the parts outside the CDR3, the full variable domain is DTGVSQNPRHKITKRGQNVTFRCDPISEHNRLYWYRQTLGQGPEFLTYFQNEAQLEKSRLLSDRFSAERPKGSFSTLEIQRTEQGDSAMYLCASTWDSYEQYFGPGTRLTVT.

This chain links TRBV4-3 with TRBJ2-3; 8 bases fit TRBD1. CDR3 size: 21 residues. Germline V CDR1 and CDR2: LGHNA, YSLEER. V gave up 3 bases and J gave up 2 bases; unmatched junction bases: 22. This CDR3 is CASSHGSRTGLISRATDTQYF. The CDR3 region has the DNA TGCGCCAGCAGCCACGGCTCACGGACAGGGCTAATAAGTCGTGCCACAGATACGCAGTATTTT.

CDR3 coding DNA: TGTGCCAGCAGCCCCCTCAGAGGGGGTAGGGAGACCCAGTACTTC. It is translated as CASSPLRGGRETQYF. The rearrangement uses TRBV7-2 and TRBJ2-5, with a possible D match to TRBD1 (6 bases). This CDR3 spans 15 amino acids. The germline V gene encodes CDR1 SGHTA and CDR2 FQGNSA. V lost 5 bases and J lost 5, with 18 bases in between.

This clone was seen a few times. The chain joins TRBV10-3 to TRBJ1-1; 10 nucleotides agree with TRBD1. J gave up 3 bases and V 8 bases, and 3 bases lay outside the gene matches. This CDR3 contains 13 residues. Per the germline V gene, CDR1 is ENHRY and CDR2 is SYGVKD. CDR3 sequence: CAISGTGDTEAFF. The CDR3 DNA sequence: TGTGCCATCTCTGGGACAGGGGACACTGAAGCTTTCTTT.

The genes are TRBV19 and TRBJ2-5, with 11 bases identical to TRBD2. Germline CDR1 is LNHDA and CDR2 is SQIVND (reference sequence). This CDR3 spans 17 amino acids. With V trimmed by 2 bases and J by 1 base, 6 bases remained unmatched. CDR3 amino acids: CASSISTSGGTQETQYF. The CDR3 region has the DNA TGTGCCAGTAGTATATCCACTAGCGGGGGTACCCAAGAGACCCAGTACTTC. The full variable domain, completed using reference TRBV19 and TRBJ2-5, is DGGITQSPKYLFRKEGQNVTLSCEQNLNHDAMYWYRQDPGQGLRLIYYSQIVNDFQKGDIAEGYSVSREKKESFPLTVTSAQKNPTAFYLCASSISTSGGTQETQYFGPGTRLLVL.

Written as DNA, the CDR3 is TGTGCCAGCAGCACTACCAGGGGTGGCGAGCAGTACTTC. Encoded protein: CASSTTRGGEQYF. The chain joins TRBV5-6 to TRBJ2-5, with D tentatively TRBD1 (6 bases). The tail of the sequence fits TRBJ2-7 better, so the J call may be wrong. Germline V gene sequence: CDR1 SGHDT, CDR2 YYEEEE. The CDR3 sequence is 13 residues long.

In the case of this clone: Compared with germline, one end of the junction differs, possibly owing to a read error. The rearrangement links TRBV2 to TRBJ2-1; D remains ambiguous. This CDR3 has 15 residues. Per germline, CDR1 SNHLY and CDR2 FYNNEI. The CDR3 nucleotides read TGTGCCAGCAGCGAAGGTCGAACCGCCTACAATGAGCAGTTCTTC. Translating gives CASSEGRTAYNEQFF.

The rearrangement joins TRBV13 to TRBJ2-5; D unresolved. V lost 0 bases, J lost 5 bases, and 7 bases lay in between. This CDR3 is built from 13 residues. Germline lookup yields CDR1 PRHDT and CDR2 FYEKMQ (reference sequence). CDR3 loop: CASSLGRRETQYF. The CDR3 DNA is TGTGCCAGCAGCTTAGGCCGCCGGGAGACCCAGTACTTC.

A note on this clone: The DNA is omitted, as the CDR3 cannot be located on it reliably, and the CDR3 follows TCRdb's listing. The V and J genes are TRBV21-1 and TRBJ2-7; TRBD1, the D gene given by the table, was not confirmed from the DNA. TRBV21-1 is tagged as a pseudogene. The CDR3 length equals 15 residues, ends included. The CDR3 region is CASSKVGQGAYEQYF.

V gene TRBV5-4 combines with J gene TRBJ2-3; TRBD1 matches at 8 bases. This CDR3 is 15 amino acids long. CDR1 and CDR2 (germline): SGHNT, YYREEE (reference sequence). With 5 bases clipped from V and 2 bases from J, the junction kept 7 bases outside the gene matches. The CDR3 DNA reads as TGTGCCAGCAGTATTGACAGGGGCTCCACAGATACGCAGTATTTT. Encoded protein: CASSIDRGSTDTQYF.

The table lists this clone with a few counts. The chain couples TRBV29-1 to TRBJ1-1; D is ambiguous. Deletions cut 5 bases from V and 7 bases from J, with 26 bases between. Germline V gives CDR1 SQVTM, CDR2 ANQGSEA. The CDR3 runs 16 residues. The CDR3 sequence: CSVRWKSGDSRNEAFF. The CDR3 DNA is TGCAGCGTTCGATGGAAATCAGGAGACTCTCGTAATGAAGCTTTCTTT.

V and J are TRBV19 and TRBJ2-5; D perhaps matches TRBD1 (6 bases). Germline CDR1 LNHDA, CDR2 SQIVND (reference sequence). There are 15 residues in the CDR3. Trimming pared 9 bases from V and 4 bases from J, leaving 21 bases between. Here the CDR3 reads CASGRGQSVLETQYF. DNA for the CDR3: TGTGCCAGCGGGCGCGGACAGTCCGTGTTAGAGACCCAGTACTTC.

CDR3 sequence (DNA): TGTGCCAGCAGTGGTGGGGCGGCAAGCAATCAGCCCCAGCATTTT. As protein: CASSGGAASNQPQHF. The rearrangement joins TRBV9 to TRBJ1-5; D is possibly TRBD1 (5 bases). The CDR3 is made up of 15 amino acids. V lost 5 bases to trimming and J lost 1 base, with 13 bases between them. CDR1 is SGDLS, CDR2 YYNGEE, per germline.

This clone was recorded once. The V call is TRBV4-3, the J call TRBJ2-7, with TRBD1 matching 11 bases. V was clipped by 4 bases and J by 5 bases; unmatched bases: 7. Looked up from germline, CDR1 is LGHNA and CDR2 is YSLEER. The length of the CDR3 is 15 residues. In DNA form, the CDR3 reads TGCGCCAGCAGCCTTCGGACAGGGGGCATCGACGAGCAGTACTTC. It translates to CASSLRTGGIDEQYF.

The chain has TRBV28 and TRBJ2-5; D is unclear. Germline values: CDR1 MDHEN, CDR2 SYDVKM. Between the trimmed V and J ends, which lost 3 bases and 0 bases, there was a span of 11 bases. The CDR3 extends over 15 amino acids. As DNA, the CDR3 is TGTGCCAGCAGTTTGACTCTCCTGTACCAAGAGACCCAGTACTTC. Translating it yields CASSLTLLYQETQYF.

The CDR3 DNA reads TGTGCCAGCAGCGTAGGGGCAGGGGGCGTGAATGAGCAGTTCTTC. Encoded protein: CASSVGAGGVNEQFF. The gene calls are TRBV9 and TRBJ2-1; TRBD1 matches 8 bases. Per germline, CDR1 SGDLS and CDR2 YYNGEE. The CDR3 is 15 amino acids. The V gene end was trimmed by 0 bases and the J gene end by 7 bases; junction bases not matched to a gene: 6.

The rearrangement uses TRBV6-1 and TRBJ1-5; no clear D. The CDR3 runs to 14 residues. V was pared by 4 bases and J by 3 bases, with 10 bases between. CDR1 and CDR2 from the germline V gene are MNHNS and SASEGT. The CDR3 protein is CASSGWSYNQPQHF. As DNA, the CDR3 is TGTGCCAGCAGTGGGTGGTCGTACAATCAGCCCCAGCATTTT.

V usage is TRBV2 and J usage is TRBJ2-2; TRBD1 might be the D (5 bases). V was trimmed by 1 base and J by 5 bases, leaving 5 bases between them. The CDR3 has 13 amino acids. The germline V gene encodes CDR1 SNHLY and CDR2 FYNNEI. CDR3 residues: CASSEDRTGELFF. DNA for the CDR3: TGTGCCAGCAGTGAAGACAGGACCGGGGAGCTGTTTTTT.